One T cell receptor (beta chain) is described in this entry. Its antigen is still unknown. The data were produced by immunoSEQ multiplex PCR, yet TCRdb's version contains in-frame clones alone and is incomplete. Here the sample spans 300,000 to 350,000 clones, about nine tenths being singletons. The data stem from a study of Ad26.COV2.S vaccination and SARS-CoV-2 variants. Whole-study context: Among those in the COV1001 Ad26.COV2.S trial arm was the donor. Each vaccinee took Ad26.COV2.S intramuscularly, once or twice 56 days apart. Study findings and constraints: Estimates derived from TCR breadth and depth analyses may have underestimated total T cell responses.

Trimming cost V 1 base and J 3 bases, with 10 bases left between them. Germline CDR1 is SGHVS and CDR2 is FNYEAQ. The CDR3 spans 14 residues. Noted treatment: some 20 received Ad26.COV2.S at low or high dose, single or two shots; a few received placebo; per-sample allocation not given. At day 63 after the first vaccine or placebo injection, samples were drawn. An Ad26 vector expressing Wuhan-strain SARS-CoV-2 spike constituted the vaccine. This TCR was recovered from a person aged 18 to 59 who received the Ad26.COV2.S COVID-19 vaccine or a placebo. The source material was peripheral blood, sampled in a trial of Ad26.COV2.S vaccine versus placebo. The chain recombines TRBV7-6 with TRBJ2-7, with D hard to call. The CDR3 loop reads CASSLGELDYEQYF. DNA for the CDR3: TGTGCCAGCAGCTTAGGAGAGCTAGACTACGAGCAGTACTTC.